This TCR beta chain was profiled in a study of blood T cell repertoires in COVID-19. Study at large: Specimens from acute and convalescent COVID-19 originated in the United States, Italy and Spain. PBMCs, B-cell-depleted T cells, or T cells provided the cDNA or gDNA that made up the material.

Authors' methods: The authors estimated nucleated cell counts from reference gene primer amplification. The repertoire was sequenced with immunoSEQ multiplex PCR; TCRdb's copy has only in-frame clones and lacks some. V, J and clone size were drawn from that table, and D and trimming were deduced from the DNA. The data contain around 240,000 clones, 86% of them seen just once; the ten biggest clones take up around 2.9%. The CDR3 runs to 14 residues. Germline V lookup: CDR1 MNHEY, CDR2 SVGAGI. V gave up 6 bases and J gave up 5 bases; unmatched junction bases: 6. The rearrangement uses TRBV6-5 and TRBJ1-5, with 8 bases lining up with TRBD1. The sequence was obtained from a woman aged 25 to 45 who had recovered from COVID-19. The sequencing input was peripheral blood. DNA for the CDR3: TGTGCCAGCAGAGAGAACAGGGGGGATCAGCCCCAGCATTTT. Translated: CASRENRGDQPQHF.